What follows are 32 T cell receptor beta chains derived from one specimen sequenced in a study of T cell repertoires in ileal Crohn's disease. The time point is: inflamed ileum from the surgical specimen. TCRdb's table, derived via immunoSEQ multiplex PCR, lists solely in-frame clones and lacks some. This sample yields several thousand clones, of which almost 85% are seen a single time; more than 9.5% belongs to the top ten. The sequencing sample was made of ileal tissue. The receptors stem from an adult with Crohn's disease.

V is TRBV5-1 and J is TRBJ1-2; D might be TRBD1 (6 bases). V lost 3 bases to trimming and J lost 7 bases, with 16 bases between them. CDR1 and CDR2 from the germline V gene are SGHRS and YFSETQ. This CDR3 is built from 14 residues. For the CDR3, the DNA is TGCGCCAGCAGCTCCCAGGGGACGGATACTGGCTACACCTTC. This sequence encodes CASSSQGTDTGYTF.

The chain joins TRBV18 to TRBJ2-2; the D gene is possibly TRBD2 (5 bases). V lost 2 bases and J 1 base, leaving 11 bases between the germline ends. In germline, CDR1 is KGHSH, CDR2 LQKENI. This CDR3 spans 16 amino acids. The CDR3 is CASSPGSSGNTGELFF. CDR3 bases: TGTGCCAGCTCACCAGGTTCCAGCGGGAACACCGGGGAGCTGTTTTTT.

The DNA of the CDR3 is TGTGCCAGCTCCCAAGGACAGGGTATCTACAATGAGCAGTTCTTC. Protein: CASSQGQGIYNEQFF. The chain combines TRBV18 with TRBJ2-1, with TRBD1 matching over 8 bases. Germline values: CDR1 KGHSH, CDR2 LQKENI. Trimming removed 6 bases from V and 3 bases from J; junction bases left unmatched: 7. CDR3 length: 15 residues.

J is TRBJ2-1 and V is TRBV19, with a weak D call TRBD2 (5 bases). The CDR3 sequence is 16 residues long. CDR1 and CDR2 (germline): LNHDA, SQIVND (reference sequence). The ends were cut back, 5 bases at V and 4 bases at J, with 18 bases in the middle. CDR3 coding DNA: TGTGCCAGTAGTGTCTATAGCGTAAGTGGGTACAATGAGCAGTTCTTC. Protein: CASSVYSVSGYNEQFF. The full variable domain, with the rest looked up from reference TRBV19 and TRBJ2-1, is DGGITQSPKYLFRKEGQNVTLSCEQNLNHDAMYWYRQDPGQGLRLIYYSQIVNDFQKGDIAEGYSVSREKKESFPLTVTSAQKNPTAFYLCASSVYSVSGYNEQFFGPGTRLTVL.

This clone showed up just a few times. The gene calls are TRBV28 and TRBJ1-2; no clear D. The CDR3 length is 11 residues. CDR1 is MDHEN, CDR2 SYDVKM, per germline. The V end lost 8 bases, the J end lost 5 bases, and 9 bases lay between the germline ends. CDR3 sequence (DNA): TGTGCCAGCGTCTCTCTATATGGCTACACCTTC. Translated, it gives CASVSLYGYTF.

The V gene is TRBV5-1, the J gene TRBJ2-3; unclear D gene. The CDR3 extends over 12 amino acids. Germline V CDR1 and CDR2: SGHRS, YFSETQ. V was shortened by 0 bases and J by 6 bases, with 5 bases between the two germline ends. The CDR3 DNA follows: TGCGCCAGCAGCTTGGATATGGATACGCAGTATTTT. Its translation is CASSLDMDTQYF.

The chain combines TRBV6-1 with TRBJ1-2, with D uncertain. The CDR3 loop spans 16 amino acids. In germline, CDR1 is MNHNS, CDR2 SASEGT. The germline V and J ends were trimmed by 1 base and 0 bases, with 12 bases remaining between them. In DNA, the CDR3 is TGTGCCAGCAGTGAAGTCTCCCGGGGTCCTAACTATGGCTACACCTTC. Translating gives CASSEVSRGPNYGYTF.

The genes are TRBV5-1 and TRBJ1-4, with D unclear. The CDR3 loop spans 13 amino acids. V lost 3 bases and J 6 bases, leaving 9 bases between the germline ends. The V gene's germline CDR1 is SGHRS and CDR2 YFSETQ. CDR3 DNA sequence: TGCGCCAGCAGCTGGTCCGGGGATGAAAAACTGTTTTTT. Residues: CASSWSGDEKLFF.

CDR3 in DNA: TGTGCCAGCAGACTGTGGACAGAGGTTAACTATGGCTACACCTTC. It translates to CASRLWTEVNYGYTF. This chain uses TRBV5-6 with TRBJ1-2, with D tentatively TRBD1 (6 bases). The V end was cut by 5 bases, the J end by 1 base, with 15 bases between. This CDR3 comprises 15 residues. Germline CDR1 SGHDT, CDR2 YYEEEE.

The V gene is TRBV28, the J gene TRBJ1-6, with D perhaps matching TRBD1 (6 bases). CDR1 and CDR2 from the germline V gene are MDHEN and SYDVKM. CDR3 size: 16 residues. V lost 3 bases and J lost 7, with 16 bases in between. The CDR3 DNA is TGTGCCAGCAGTTTCAGACCAGACAGGTCCAATTCACCCCTCCACTTT. Translated: CASSFRPDRSNSPLHF.

This chain joins TRBV28 and TRBJ2-1; 14 bases agree with TRBD2. The junction had 7 bases not matched to a gene; V was cut back by 5 bases and J by 7 bases. This CDR3 contains 16 residues. Germline CDR1 is MDHEN and CDR2 is SYDVKM. CDR3 sequence (DNA): TGTGCCAGCAGTGTGGGACTAGCGGGAGTGGGGAATGAGCAGTTCTTC. This gives the protein CASSVGLAGVGNEQFF. Using reference TRBV28 and TRBJ2-1 for the parts outside the CDR3, the full variable domain is DVKVTQSSRYLVKRTGEKVFLECVQDMDHENMFWYRQDPGLGLRLIYFSYDVKMKEKGDIPEGYSVSREKKERFSLILESASTNQTSMYLCASSVGLAGVGNEQFFGPGTRLTVL.

V gene TRBV11-1 combines with J gene TRBJ2-1; 14 positions agree with TRBD2. The ends lost 5 bases at V and 6 bases at J; junction bases unmatched: 6. The CDR3 covers 16 residues. Germline V CDR1 and CDR2: SGHAT, FQDESV (reference sequence). The CDR3 region is CASSTRTSGRPNEQFF. The CDR3 DNA is TGTGCCAGCAGCACAAGGACTAGCGGGAGGCCCAATGAGCAGTTCTTC.

V is TRBV5-1 and J is TRBJ2-7; 7 bases line up with TRBD1. There are 14 residues in the CDR3. Germline V CDR1 and CDR2: SGHRS, YFSETQ. V dropped 1 base and J dropped 7; count of bases not matched to a gene: 8. The CDR3 is CASSLYDRVKEQYF. The CDR3 DNA reads TGCGCCAGCAGCTTGTACGACAGGGTGAAGGAGCAGTACTTC.

The J gene is TRBJ2-7, the V gene TRBV10-2; D possibly corresponds to TRBD1 (5 bases). The germline V gene encodes CDR1 WSHSY and CDR2 SAAADI. V dropped 6 bases and J dropped 0 bases, with 9 bases sitting between them. CDR3 length equals 13 residues. CDR3 DNA sequence: TGCGCCAGCAGCGTGGACACCTCCTACGAGCAGTACTTC. This gives the protein CASSVDTSYEQYF.

The gene calls are TRBV30 and TRBJ1-1; D is possibly TRBD1 (6 bases). V lost 0 bases, J lost 1 base, and 9 bases lay in between. CDR1 GTSNPN and CDR2 SVGIG come from the germline V gene (reference sequence). This CDR3 region has 14 residues. CDR3 nucleotides: TGTGCCTGGAGTGTGGACAGCCGGAACACTGAAGCTTTCTTT. This encodes CAWSVDSRNTEAFF.

The V and J genes are TRBV28 and TRBJ2-5; possibly TRBD1 for D (6 bases). The V end lost 7 bases, the J end lost 5 bases, and 20 bases lay between the germline ends. The CDR3 is made up of 15 amino acids. Germline loops: CDR1 MDHEN, CDR2 SYDVKM. The CDR3 spells CASTARRGGLETQYF. The CDR3 DNA is TGTGCCAGCACCGCCCGTCGAGGGGGATTGGAGACCCAGTACTTC.

The chain carries TRBV9 and TRBJ1-3; no clear D. This CDR3 has 16 amino acids. Deletions cut 0 bases from V and 0 bases from J, with 10 bases between. Germline V gene lookup returns CDR1 SGDLS and CDR2 YYNGEE. The CDR3 DNA reads as TGTGCCAGCAGCGTAGGCGCCAGGACCTCTGGAAACACCATATATTTT. It encodes CASSVGARTSGNTIYF.

The gene calls are TRBV27 and TRBJ2-2; TRBD1 aligns across 7 bases. V shed 6 bases and J 4 bases; nucleotides not matched to a gene: 5. The CDR3 is 14 amino acids. Germline V gene data show CDR1 as MNHEY and CDR2 as SMNVEV (reference sequence). Here the CDR3 DNA reads TGTGCCAGCAGGGAACAGGGGCCCACCGGGGAGCTGTTTTTT. Its translation: CASREQGPTGELFF.

The rearrangement joins TRBV6-4 to TRBJ2-2, with 9 bases aligning to TRBD2. Germline assignment: CDR1 MRHNA and CDR2 SNTAGT. Losses at the gene ends were 5 bases for V and 1 base for J; bases not matched to a gene: 2. This CDR3 is 15 amino acids long. The CDR3 DNA reads TGTGCCAGCAGTAAGACTAGCGGGAACACCGGGGAGCTGTTTTTT. Amino acids: CASSKTSGNTGELFF.

V and J are TRBV28 and TRBJ1-5, with D uncertain. Trimming removed 5 bases from V and 9 bases from J, with 14 bases in between. CDR1 and CDR2 from the germline V gene are MDHEN and SYDVKM. The length of the CDR3 is 13 residues. CDR3 protein: CASSAGLLRPQHF. The CDR3 nucleotides read TGTGCCAGCAGTGCTGGACTGCTCCGGCCCCAGCATTTT.

The rearrangement links TRBV30 to TRBJ2-5; D unclear. CDR1 and CDR2 (germline): GTSNPN, SVGIG (reference sequence). The CDR3 runs to 12 residues. Trimming stripped 2 bases from V and 5 bases from J, with 9 bases between. CDR3 bases: TGTGCCTGGAGTCCCCAAGGGGAGACCCAGTACTTC. Its protein product is CAWSPQGETQYF.

The chain couples TRBV14 to TRBJ1-2; D is unresolved. CDR1 is SGHDN, CDR2 FVKESK, per germline. V lost 5 bases, J lost 4 bases, and 11 bases lay in between. CDR3 length: 13 residues. The CDR3 loop reads CASSTGGVYGYTF. CDR3 coding DNA: TGTGCCAGCAGCACGGGTGGGGTCTATGGCTACACCTTC.

The genes are TRBV9 and TRBJ2-1; either TRBD1 or TRBD2 may fit D (6 bases each). Germline lookup yields CDR1 SGDLS and CDR2 YYNGEE. This CDR3 region has 16 residues. Between the trimmed V and J ends, which lost 0 bases and 7 bases, there was a span of 17 bases. CDR3 region: CASSVVGGSNANEQFF. The CDR3 DNA follows: TGTGCCAGCAGCGTAGTGGGGGGCTCAAACGCGAATGAGCAGTTCTTC.

The chain links TRBV6-6 to TRBJ2-4; D is perhaps TRBD2 (5 bases). Germline V gives CDR1 MNHNY, CDR2 SVGAGI (reference sequence). The CDR3 spans 15 residues. The V end was cut by 6 bases, the J end by 4 bases, with 16 bases between. In DNA form, the CDR3 reads TGTGCCAGCAGAATCATAGACCGGGATAAAAACATTCAGTACTTC. Amino acids: CASRIIDRDKNIQYF.

This chain joins TRBV27 and TRBJ2-5, with D maybe TRBD1 (5 bases). This CDR3 is 14 amino acids long. Germline CDR1 MNHEY, CDR2 SMNVEV (reference sequence). Trimming cost V 3 bases and J 1 base, with 9 bases left between them. The CDR3 region has the DNA TGTGCCAGCAGTTTCCGACAGACCCAAGAGACCCAGTACTTC. This translates into CASSFRQTQETQYF.

The chain combines TRBV7-2 with TRBJ2-1; D is undetermined. Germline CDR1 is SGHTA and CDR2 is FQGNSA. V dropped 8 bases and J dropped 7 bases, with 15 bases sitting between them. The CDR3 has 13 amino acids. The CDR3 coding sequence is TGTGCCAGCGTCAGCCCCTATGTGAATGAGCAGTTCTTC. Protein sequence: CASVSPYVNEQFF.

The CDR3: CASGRGAYEQYF. In nucleotides, the CDR3 is TGTGCCAGCGGGAGAGGGGCCTACGAGCAGTACTTC. This chain joins TRBV7-2 and TRBJ2-7; D tentatively fits TRBD1 or TRBD2 (5 bases each). Germline V gene lookup returns CDR1 SGHTA and CDR2 FQGNSA. Trimming pared 8 bases from V and 2 bases from J, leaving 10 bases between. The CDR3 loop spans 12 amino acids.

The CDR3: CASSGGDVGAYEQYF. The CDR3 DNA follows: TGTGCCAGCAGTGGGGGGGACGTAGGCGCCTACGAGCAGTACTTC. This sequence joins TRBV2 and TRBJ2-7, with TRBD2 as a possible D gene (6 bases). Trimming removed 4 bases at V and 2 bases at J, with 15 bases between. Germline V gene sequence: CDR1 SNHLY, CDR2 FYNNEI. This CDR3 is 15 amino acids long. Full variable domain (remainder filled in from reference TRBV2 and TRBJ2-7): EPEVTQTPSHQVTQMGQEVILRCVPISNHLYFYWYRQILGQKVEFLVSFYNNEISEKSEIFDDQFSVERPDGSNFTLKIRSTKLEDSAMYFCASSGGDVGAYEQYFGPGTRLTVT.

The chain couples TRBV2 to TRBJ1-5; no reliable D call. V lost 1 base, J lost 7 bases, and 8 bases lay in between. The CDR3 covers 13 residues. Germline CDR1 SNHLY, CDR2 FYNNEI. CDR3 loop: CASSEDLGQPQHF. The CDR3 DNA sequence: TGTGCCAGCAGTGAAGATCTAGGGCAGCCCCAGCATTTT.

The V call is TRBV14, the J call TRBJ1-2; D is possibly TRBD1 (5 bases). The V and J ends lost 4 bases and 5 bases respectively, with 17 bases between them. The CDR3 covers 15 residues. Germline lookup yields CDR1 SGHDN and CDR2 FVKESK. The CDR3 bases are TGTGCCAGCAGCCCTCCGGGGACCTTTGAATATGGCTACACCTTC. Protein: CASSPPGTFEYGYTF.

V is TRBV27 and J is TRBJ2-7; D remains ambiguous. V lost 1 base and J 0 bases, leaving 4 bases between the germline ends. The length of the CDR3 is 13 residues. Germline V gene lookup returns CDR1 MNHEY and CDR2 SMNVEV (reference sequence). For the CDR3, the DNA is TGTGCCAGCAGTTTATACTTCTCCTACGAGCAGTACTTC. This gives the protein CASSLYFSYEQYF.

The chain carries TRBV7-9 and TRBJ1-3; 8 nucleotides align to TRBD1. The germline CDR1 and CDR2 sequences are SEHNR and FQNEAQ (reference sequence). CDR3 length: 16 residues. The CDR3 loop is CATGQGQLSSGNTIYF. The CDR3 nucleotides are TGTGCTACCGGACAGGGACAATTAAGCTCTGGAAACACCATATATTTT. The variable domain in full, completed from reference TRBV7-9 and TRBJ1-3, reads DTGVSQNPRHKITKRGQNVTFRCDPISEHNRLYWYRQTLGQGPEFLTYFQNEAQLEKSRLLSDRFSAERPKGSFSTLEIQRTEQGDSAMYLCATGQGQLSSGNTIYFGEGSWLTVV.